The T cell receptor (beta chain) under discussion was sequenced for a study of Graves' ophthalmopathy and Graves' hyperthyroidism. Using RNA transcripts, the TCR beta CDR3 regions were amplified. First-round RT-PCR with HTBI primers preceded a second-round multiplex PCR. MiXCR was run by TCRdb on the multiplex PCR reads, yielding one entry per CDR3 protein. The sample contains 560,000 or so distinct CDR3 sequences, 35% to 45% of which appear only once. This clonotype was counted between two and nine times. Its antigen is currently unknown. The CDR3 is 12 amino acids. The V gene end was trimmed by 10 bases and the J gene end by 8 bases; junction bases not matched to a gene: 8. CDR1 is SGHVS and CDR2 is FQNEAQ in the germline V gene. General study findings and limits: The model forecast ophthalmopathy progression, reaching around 66% sensitivity and approximately 79% specificity. Among expanded thyroid clonotypes above 0.001 frequency, most also occurred in blood.

Clinical symptoms, serum thyroxine, TRAb, thyroid ultrasound and orbital computed tomography determined diagnosis. The sequence came from an adult man with Graves' hyperthyroidism. The chain links TRBV7-8 to TRBJ2-3, with TRBD2 matching over 8 bases. The sequencing input was peripheral blood or thyroid tissue (not recorded which). This CDR3 is CAIRLARGTQYF. In DNA form, the CDR3 reads TGTGCCATCCGACTAGCGAGGGGTACGCAGTATTTT.